Listed below are T cell receptor beta chains from one sample, sequenced in a study of OX40 agonist ivuxolimab in advanced cancers. Clones were sequenced by immunoSEQ multiplex PCR, and TCRdb holds only the in-frame ones, with some missing. Of about 82,000 clones listed, approximately 87% are singletons. This specimen was CD4+ or CD8+ T cells sorted from blood, taken in a trial of the OX40 agonist ivuxolimab. Receptor source: an adult with an advanced solid tumor such as melanoma, head and neck, liver or kidney cancer. Each CDR3 is given with its conserved first and last residue. The D gene is left open where the match is weak. Clone size is stated in some rows and not others, as once, few, many or a class when expanded.

size	V	D	J	CDR3	DNA
.	TRBV9	TRBD2	TRBJ2-3	CASSVGLAGAGEYF	TGTGCCAGCAGCGTAGGACTAGCGGGGGCTGGGGAGTATTTT
.	TRBV6-5	TRBD2	TRBJ2-7	CASSYSGGSGVRYF	TGTGCCAGCAGTTACTCTGGAGGGAGCGGGGTGAGGTACTTC
once	TRBV19	TRBD1	TRBJ1-3	CASRKSGTGSTSGNTIYF	TGTGCCAGTAGAAAATCCGGGACAGGGTCTACCTCTGGAAACACCATATATTTT
.	TRBV30	.	TRBJ1-3	CAWTPPHEIGNTIYF	TGTGCCTGGACTCCCCCCCATGAAATTGGAAACACCATATATTTT
.	TRBV29-1	TRBD2	TRBJ2-3	CSVKLAGGTDTQYF	TGCAGCGTGAAACTAGCGGGGGGCACAGATACGCAGTATTTT
.	TRBV18	.	TRBJ2-7	CASSLADSYEQYF	TGTGCCAGCTCACTGGCGGACAGCTACGAGCAGTACTTC
.	TRBV5-1	TRBD2	TRBJ2-1	CASSLAPGLDLNEQFF	TGCGCCAGCAGCTTGGCTCCGGGACTAGATCTCAATGAGCAGTTCTTC
.	TRBV10-3	TRBD1	TRBJ2-2	CAISAGQGISGELFF	TGTGCCATCAGCGCTGGACAGGGTATCTCCGGGGAGCTGTTTTTT
.	TRBV18	.	TRBJ2-5	CASSPPSGRETQYF	TGTGCCAGCTCACCACCGTCCGGGCGGGAGACCCAGTACTTC
.	TRBV7-2	.	TRBJ1-3	CASSLASWNTIYF	TGTGCCAGCAGCTTAGCGTCCTGGAACACCATATATTTT
.	TRBV7-3	TRBD2	TRBJ2-3	CASSSHPRLAGGPFTDTQYF	TGTGCCAGCAGCTCCCACCCGCGACTAGCGGGGGGTCCCTTCACAGATACGCAGTATTTT
.	TRBV7-8	.	TRBJ1-4	CASSLGEGRLNEKLFF	TGTGCCAGCAGCTTAGGGGAGGGCAGATTAAATGAAAAACTGTTTTTT
once	TRBV7-6	TRBD1	TRBJ2-7	CASSPQTGTQSYEQYF	TGTGCCAGCAGCCCCCAGACAGGGACCCAATCCTACGAGCAGTACTTC
.	TRBV7-8	.	TRBJ2-5	CASGAGEAIQETQYF	TGTGCCTCCGGGGCAGGCGAGGCTATACAAGAGACCCAGTACTTC
.	TRBV6-6	TRBD2	TRBJ2-1	CASSSLTSGGANEQFF	TGTGCCAGCAGTTCACTGACTAGCGGGGGGGCGAATGAGCAGTTCTTC
.	TRBV11-2	TRBD1	TRBJ2-7	CASREGTGDYEQYF	TGTGCCAGCAGGGAAGGGACAGGGGACTACGAGCAGTACTTC
.	TRBV11-2	.	TRBJ2-2	CASRTGTGLTGELFF	TGTGCCAGCAGAACAGGGACGGGCCTCACCGGGGAGCTGTTTTTT
.	TRBV18	.	TRBJ2-3	CASSPPETGGQYF	TGTGCCAGCTCACCACCGGAGACGGGCGGGCAGTATTTT
.	TRBV7-9	TRBD1	TRBJ1-5	CASSLAPPDRGNQPQHF	TGTGCCAGCAGCTTAGCCCCACCTGACAGGGGGAATCAGCCCCAGCATTTT
once	TRBV4-3	TRBD1	TRBJ2-2	CASSQDGPRTGGAGELFF	TGCGCCAGCAGCCAAGACGGCCCTAGGACAGGGGGCGCCGGGGAGCTGTTTTTT
.	TRBV7-2	.	TRBJ2-7	CASSYQETYEQYF	TGTGCCAGCAGCTACCAAGAGACTTACGAGCAGTACTTC
.	TRBV9	.	TRBJ2-1	CASSVGQIYNEQFF	TGTGCCAGCAGCGTAGGGCAGATATACAATGAGCAGTTCTTC
.	TRBV5-1	TRBD2	TRBJ2-3	CASSPTSDITDTQYF	TGCGCCAGCAGCCCAACTAGCGACATCACAGATACGCAGTATTTT
.	TRBV29-1	.	TRBJ2-7	CSVGVLDEQYF	TGCAGCGTGGGGGTCCTGGACGAGCAGTACTTC
few	TRBV2	.	TRBJ2-1	CASSDPGQTIYNEQFF	TGTGCCAGCAGTGATCCTGGACAGACAATCTACAATGAGCAGTTCTTC
.	TRBV29-1	.	TRBJ1-2	CSVSSGSYGYTF	TGCAGCGTGAGCTCAGGTTCCTATGGCTACACCTTC
once	TRBV6-5	.	TRBJ1-1	CASSYWGNTEAFF	TGTGCCAGCAGTTATTGGGGGAACACTGAAGCTTTCTTT
.	TRBV18	TRBD1	TRBJ2-2	CASSPLDRGRGSTGELFF	TGTGCCAGCTCACCCCTCGACAGGGGGCGCGGGAGCACCGGGGAGCTGTTTTTT
.	TRBV27	TRBD1	TRBJ1-2	CASSPRQGLTANYGYTF	TGTGCCAGCAGTCCTCGACAGGGACTAACAGCTAACTATGGCTACACCTTC
.	TRBV7-9	.	TRBJ1-1	CASSKGGSTEAFF	TGTGCCAGCAGTAAGGGAGGATCGACTGAAGCTTTCTTT
.	TRBV29-1	.	TRBJ1-5	CSVEEREYGTQHF	TGCAGCGTTGAAGAACGGGAATACGGGACCCAGCATTTT
few	TRBV19	TRBD1	TRBJ2-2	CASSIVGTGLARELFF	TGTGCCAGTAGTATAGTAGGGACAGGGCTGGCGCGGGAGCTGTTTTTT
few	TRBV7-2	.	TRBJ1-2	CASSPPDGYGYTF	TGTGCCAGCAGCCCCCCGGACGGATATGGCTACACCTTC
.	TRBV7-2	TRBD1	TRBJ2-7	CASSLRGQGGSYEQYF	TGTGCCAGCAGCCTACGGGGACAGGGGGGTTCCTACGAGCAGTACTTC
.	TRBV19	TRBD1	TRBJ1-2	CASSIGGQKVGYTF	TGTGCCAGTAGTATTGGGGGACAGAAAGTGGGCTACACCTTC
.	TRBV7-9	TRBD1	TRBJ2-3	CASSYSGGWADTQYF	TGTGCCAGCAGCTATTCAGGGGGCTGGGCAGATACGCAGTATTTT
few	TRBV15	.	TRBJ1-5	CATSSLTGISWQPQHF	TGTGCCACCAGCAGCCTAACAGGGATCAGCTGGCAGCCCCAGCATTTT
.	TRBV7-2	.	TRBJ1-6	CASSVSGGVWNSPLHF	TGTGCCAGCAGCGTTAGTGGGGGCGTGTGGAATTCACCCCTCCACTTT
.	TRBV19	.	TRBJ2-2	CASRGGQYTGELFF	TGTGCCAGTAGGGGGGGACAGTACACCGGGGAGCTGTTTTTT
.	TRBV2	.	TRBJ2-1	CASSERVARNEQFF	TGTGCCAGCAGTGAGCGAGTAGCTAGGAATGAGCAGTTCTTC
.	TRBV7-2	.	TRBJ2-3	CASSLGSVGGTDTQYF	TGTGCCAGCAGCTTAGGAAGCGTTGGGGGCACAGATACGCAGTATTTT
.	TRBV18	.	TRBJ2-3	CASSPRTGGTDTQYF	TGTGCCAGCTCACCAAGGACTGGCGGCACAGATACGCAGTATTTT
.	TRBV11-2	TRBD1	TRBJ2-2	CASSQDRGFAGELFF	TGTGCCAGCAGCCAGGACAGGGGGTTCGCCGGGGAGCTGTTTTTT
.	TRBV11-2	.	TRBJ1-2	CASSFQMPGTDYGYTF	TGTGCCAGCAGCTTCCAGATGCCGGGGACCGACTATGGCTACACCTTC
few	TRBV7-8	.	TRBJ1-1	CASSLGGVGAEAFF	TGTGCCAGCAGCTTAGGCGGGGTCGGGGCTGAAGCTTTCTTT
.	TRBV11-1	TRBD1	TRBJ2-3	CASSRRTGGADTQYF	TGTGCCAGCAGTCGTCGGACAGGCGGCGCAGATACGCAGTATTTT
.	TRBV6-1	.	TRBJ2-1	CASSEPQGYNEQFF	TGTGCCAGCAGTGAACCGCAGGGCTACAATGAGCAGTTCTTC
.	TRBV4-1	.	TRBJ1-6	CASSQDQAGYNSPLHF	TGCGCCAGCAGCCAAGATCAGGCGGGTTATAATTCACCCCTCCACTTT
.	TRBV2	TRBD1	TRBJ2-1	CASSEDRGQGKSEQFF	TGTGCCAGCAGTGAAGACAGGGGACAGGGCAAAAGTGAGCAGTTCTTC
.	TRBV4-2	.	TRBJ2-1	CASSQDYGGNEQFF	TGTGCCAGCAGCCAAGACTACGGAGGGAATGAGCAGTTCTTC
.	TRBV19	.	TRBJ1-5	CASSIDRGSQPQHF	TGTGCCAGTAGTATAGACAGGGGAAGTCAGCCCCAGCATTTT
once	TRBV9	TRBD2	TRBJ2-3	CASSVAATSGVEDTQYF	TGTGCCAGCAGCGTAGCCGCCACTAGCGGGGTGGAAGATACGCAGTATTTT
.	TRBV5-1	.	TRBJ2-3	CASSRGTSTLTDTQYF	TGCGCCAGCAGCAGGGGGACCTCCACCCTCACAGATACGCAGTATTTT
once	TRBV6-1	.	TRBJ1-5	CASSERLSGRQPQHF	TGTGCCAGCAGTGAAAGGTTATCGGGGAGGCAGCCCCAGCATTTT
.	TRBV7-2	TRBD1	TRBJ1-1	CASSARGGTEAFF	TGTGCCAGCAGCGCCAGGGGGGGCACTGAAGCTTTCTTT